Listed below are T cell receptor beta chains from one sample, sequenced in a study of T cells in Graves' hyperthyroidism and ophthalmopathy. TCRdb passed the multiplex PCR reads through MiXCR, listing each CDR3 protein once. Of around 430,000 distinct CDR3 sequences listed, about 15% are singletons. The sequencing sample was made of blood. The receptor source for this set is a woman between 25 and 40 years old with Graves' hyperthyroidism. CDR3s include the opening cysteine and the closing phenylalanine or tryptophan. The order of the fields is clone size, V gene, J gene, D gene, CDR3 protein, CDR3 DNA. D genes are given only for firm matches. The size field is filled for only some rows; it gives once, few, many or a size class.

size: many
V: TRBV10-3
J: TRBJ2-3
D: TRBD2
CDR3: CAISGAGGNGDTQYF
DNA: TGTGCCATCAGTGGGGCGGGAGGAAATGGAGATACGCAGTATTTT

size: many
V: TRBV11-2
J: TRBJ1-2
D: NA
CDR3: CASSTSGPYGYTF
DNA: TGTGCCAGCAGCACATCAGGGCCCTATGGCTACACCTTC

size: many
V: TRBV20-1
J: TRBJ2-5
D: NA
CDR3: CSAKDTVMETQYF
DNA: TGCAGTGCTAAGGACACGGTTATGGAGACCCAGTACTTC

size: many
V: TRBV7-7
J: TRBJ2-5
D: NA
CDR3: CASSPAAETQYF
DNA: TGTGCTAGCAGCCCCGCTGCTGAGACCCAGTACTTC

size: many
V: TRBV2
J: TRBJ2-1
D: TRBD1
CDR3: CASSLDRVLNEQFF
DNA: TGTGCCAGCAGCCTCGACAGGGTTTTGAATGAGCAGTTCTTC

size: NA
V: TRBV7-8
J: TRBJ2-7
D: NA
CDR3: CASSLDSPGSYEQYF
DNA: TGTGCCAGCAGCTTAGACTCACCGGGCTCCTACGAGCAGTACTTC

size: many
V: TRBV30
J: TRBJ1-1
D: NA
CDR3: CAWSGYREAFF
DNA: TGTGCCTGGAGTGGCTATCGTGAAGCTTTCTTT

size: NA
V: TRBV5-4
J: TRBJ2-7
D: TRBD2
CDR3: CASSTWTSGREGQYF
DNA: TGTGCCAGCAGCACGTGGACTAGCGGGAGAGAGGGGCAGTACTTC

size: few
V: TRBV24-1
J: TRBJ2-3
D: TRBD2
CDR3: CATSSLAGPTDTQYF
DNA: TGTGCCACCAGCTCGTTAGCGGGGCCCACAGATACGCAGTATTTT

size: NA
V: TRBV7-2
J: TRBJ2-1
D: NA
CDR3: CASSPPRRRGGHEQFF
DNA: TGTGCCAGCAGCCCACCCCGTAGGAGGGGGGGACATGAGCAGTTCTTC